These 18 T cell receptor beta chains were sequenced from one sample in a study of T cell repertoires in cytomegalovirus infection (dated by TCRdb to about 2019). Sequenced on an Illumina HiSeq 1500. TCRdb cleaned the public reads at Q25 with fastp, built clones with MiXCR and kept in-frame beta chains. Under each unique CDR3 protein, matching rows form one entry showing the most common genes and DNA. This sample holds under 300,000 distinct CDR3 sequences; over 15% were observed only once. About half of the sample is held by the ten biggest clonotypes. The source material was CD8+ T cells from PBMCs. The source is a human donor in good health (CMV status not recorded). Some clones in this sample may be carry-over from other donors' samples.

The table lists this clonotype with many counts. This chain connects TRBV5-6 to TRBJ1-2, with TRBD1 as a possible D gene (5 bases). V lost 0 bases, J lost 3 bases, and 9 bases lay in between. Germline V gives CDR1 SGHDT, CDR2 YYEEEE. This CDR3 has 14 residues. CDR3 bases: TGTGCCAGCAGCTTGGGGACACTGCACTATGGCTACACCTTC. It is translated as CASSLGTLHYGYTF.

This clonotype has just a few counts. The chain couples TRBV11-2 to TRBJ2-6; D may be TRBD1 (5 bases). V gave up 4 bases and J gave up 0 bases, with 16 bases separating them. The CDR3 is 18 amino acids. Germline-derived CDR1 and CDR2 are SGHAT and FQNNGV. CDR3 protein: CASSSPGNTRSGANVLTF. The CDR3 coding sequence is TGTGCCAGCAGCTCCCCAGGGAACACCCGCTCTGGGGCCAACGTCCTGACTTTC.

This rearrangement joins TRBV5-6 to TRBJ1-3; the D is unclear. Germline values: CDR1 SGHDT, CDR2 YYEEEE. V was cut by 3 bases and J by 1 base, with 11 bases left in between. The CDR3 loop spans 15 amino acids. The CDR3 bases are TGTGCCAGCAGCTCAGCAGGAGATTCTGGAAACACCATATATTTT. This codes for CASSSAGDSGNTIYF.

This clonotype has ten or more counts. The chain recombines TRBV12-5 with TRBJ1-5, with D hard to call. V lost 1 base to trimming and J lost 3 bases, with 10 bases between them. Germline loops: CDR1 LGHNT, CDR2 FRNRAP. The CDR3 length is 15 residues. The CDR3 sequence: CASGLGPGPNQPQHF. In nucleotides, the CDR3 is TGTGCTAGTGGTTTGGGACCGGGCCCCAATCAGCCCCAGCATTTT.

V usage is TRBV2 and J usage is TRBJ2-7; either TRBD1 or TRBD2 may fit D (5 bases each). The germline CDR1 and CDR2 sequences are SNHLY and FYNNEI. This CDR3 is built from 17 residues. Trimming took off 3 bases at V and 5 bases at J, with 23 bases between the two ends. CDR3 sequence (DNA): TGTGCCAGCAGTGAGGGACCTCGGACCCACCAACCCCACGAGCAGTACTTC. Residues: CASSEGPRTHQPHEQYF.

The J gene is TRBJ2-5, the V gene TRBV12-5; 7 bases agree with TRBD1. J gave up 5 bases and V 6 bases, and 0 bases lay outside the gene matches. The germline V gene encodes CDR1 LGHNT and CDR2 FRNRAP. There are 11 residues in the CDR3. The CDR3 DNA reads TGTGCTAGTGGGACAGGGGAGACCCAGTACTTC. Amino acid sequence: CASGTGETQYF.

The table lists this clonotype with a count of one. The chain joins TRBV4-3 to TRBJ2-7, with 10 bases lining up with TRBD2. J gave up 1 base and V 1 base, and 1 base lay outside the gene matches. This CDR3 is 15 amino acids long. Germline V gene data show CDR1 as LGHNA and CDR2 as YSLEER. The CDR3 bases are TGCGCCAGCAGCCAAGTAGCGGGGGGATCCTACGAGCAGTACTTC. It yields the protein CASSQVAGGSYEQYF.

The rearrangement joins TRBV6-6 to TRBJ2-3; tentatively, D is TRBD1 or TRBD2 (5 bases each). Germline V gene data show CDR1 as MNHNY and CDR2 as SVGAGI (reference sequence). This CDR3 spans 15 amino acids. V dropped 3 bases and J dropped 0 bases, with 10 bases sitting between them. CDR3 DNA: TGTGCCAGCAGTTATTTTGGGGACAGCACAGATACGCAGTATTTT. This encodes CASSYFGDSTDTQYF.

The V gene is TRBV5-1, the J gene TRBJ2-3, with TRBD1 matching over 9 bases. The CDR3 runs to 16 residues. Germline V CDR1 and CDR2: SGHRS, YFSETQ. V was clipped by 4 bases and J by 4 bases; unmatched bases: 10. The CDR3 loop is CASSLNRDRDADTQYF. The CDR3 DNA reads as TGCGCCAGCAGCCTGAACCGGGACAGGGATGCAGATACGCAGTATTTT.

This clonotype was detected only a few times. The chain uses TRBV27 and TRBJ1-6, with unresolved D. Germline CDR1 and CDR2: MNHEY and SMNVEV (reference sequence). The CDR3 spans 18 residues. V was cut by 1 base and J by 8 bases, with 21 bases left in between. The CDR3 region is CASSLFYGRTSSDSPLHF. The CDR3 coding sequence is TGTGCCAGCAGTTTATTTTACGGCCGGACTTCGTCGGATTCACCCCTCCACTTT.

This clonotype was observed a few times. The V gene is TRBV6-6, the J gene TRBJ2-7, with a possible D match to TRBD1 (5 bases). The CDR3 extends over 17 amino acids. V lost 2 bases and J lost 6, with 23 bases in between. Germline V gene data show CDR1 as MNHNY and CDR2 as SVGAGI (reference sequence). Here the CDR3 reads CASSYAGLQPGVSEQYF. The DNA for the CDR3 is TGTGCCAGCAGTTACGCAGGGTTGCAGCCCGGAGTCTCCGAGCAGTACTTC.

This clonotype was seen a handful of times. The CDR3 nucleotides are TGTGCCAGCAGTTCCCCCGGGACAGGCTCCTACGAGCAGTACTTC. Amino acids: CASSSPGTGSYEQYF. The chain has TRBV28 and TRBJ2-7; 8 bases line up with TRBD1. The V gene's germline CDR1 is MDHEN and CDR2 SYDVKM. The CDR3 is 15 amino acids. After removal of 4 bases from V and 0 bases from J, the junction contained 5 bases not matched to a gene.

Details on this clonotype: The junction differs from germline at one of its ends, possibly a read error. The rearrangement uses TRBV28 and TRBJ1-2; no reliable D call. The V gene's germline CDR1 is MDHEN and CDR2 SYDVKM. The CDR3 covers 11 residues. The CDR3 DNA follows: TGTGCCAGCAGTATCTTCGATGGCTACACTTTC. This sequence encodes CASSIFDGYTF.

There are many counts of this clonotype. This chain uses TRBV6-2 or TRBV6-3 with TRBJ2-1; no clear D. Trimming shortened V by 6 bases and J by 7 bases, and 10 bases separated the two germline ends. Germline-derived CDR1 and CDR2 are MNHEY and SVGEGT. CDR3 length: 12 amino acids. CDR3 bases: TGTGCCAGCAGACCAATAGGGAATGAGCAGTTCTTC. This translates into CASRPIGNEQFF.

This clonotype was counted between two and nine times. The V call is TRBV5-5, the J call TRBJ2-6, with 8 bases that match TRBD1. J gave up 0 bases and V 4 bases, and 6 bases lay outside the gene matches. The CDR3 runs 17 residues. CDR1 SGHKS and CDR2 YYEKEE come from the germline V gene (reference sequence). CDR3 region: CASSVDREHSGANVLTF. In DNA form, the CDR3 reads TGTGCCAGCAGCGTGGACAGGGAGCACTCTGGGGCCAACGTCCTGACTTTC. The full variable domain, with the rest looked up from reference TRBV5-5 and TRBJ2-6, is DAGVTQSPTHLIKTRGQQVTLRCSPISGHKSVSWYQQVLGQGPQFIFQYYEKEERGRGNFPDRFSARQFPNYSSELNVNALLLGDSALYLCASSVDREHSGANVLTFGAGSRLTVL.

The CDR3 loop is CASGPSGGTGELFF. The CDR3 region has the DNA TGTGCCAGCGGGCCTAGCGGGGGCACCGGGGAGCTGTTTTTT. The genes are TRBV28 and TRBJ2-2, with 10 nucleotides matching TRBD2. The germline V gene encodes CDR1 MDHEN and CDR2 SYDVKM. This CDR3 has 14 amino acids. After removal of 8 bases from V and 4 bases from J, the junction contained 4 bases not matched to a gene.

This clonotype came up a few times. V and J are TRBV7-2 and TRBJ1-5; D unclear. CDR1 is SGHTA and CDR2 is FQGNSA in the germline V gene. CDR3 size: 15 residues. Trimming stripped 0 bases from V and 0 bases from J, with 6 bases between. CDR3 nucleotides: TGTGCCAGCAGCTTAGCCATAGGTAGCAATCAGCCCCAGCATTTT. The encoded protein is CASSLAIGSNQPQHF.

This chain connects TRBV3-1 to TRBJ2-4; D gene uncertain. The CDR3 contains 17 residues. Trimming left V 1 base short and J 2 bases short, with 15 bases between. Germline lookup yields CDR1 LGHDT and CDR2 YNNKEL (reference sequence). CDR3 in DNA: TGTGCCAGCAGCCAAGGTCCTCCCACTGGGACCAAAAACATTCAGTACTTC. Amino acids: CASSQGPPTGTKNIQYF. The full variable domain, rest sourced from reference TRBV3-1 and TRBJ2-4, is DTAVSQTPKYLVTQMGNDKSIKCEQNLGHDTMYWYKQDSKKFLKIMFSYNNKELIINETVPNRFSPKSPDKAHLNLHINSLELGDSAVYFCASSQGPPTGTKNIQYFGAGTRLSVL.